This T cell receptor (beta chain) comes out of a study of blood T cells in healthy people across ages. The sample holds a few counts of this clonotype. Its antigen is unknown. A sample-barcoded 5' primer and a J-beta primer mix were used in a second PCR of roughly 6 to 12 cycles. Every molecule of cDNA carried a tag from a template-switch adaptor with 12 random nucleotides. MiXCR was run by TCRdb on the 5' RACE reads, yielding one entry per CDR3 protein. The sample lists 700,000 or so distinct CDR3 sequences; approximately 22% were seen once. The donors, healthy Caucasians from Russia, were aged about 6 to 95. Study-wide results and limits: The percentage of naive T cells correlated strongly with TCR beta diversity. Getting older went along with TCR beta diversity per million T cells dropping roughly linearly.

The CDR3 loop spans 13 amino acids. The material sequenced was blood. The chain carries TRBV12-3 or TRBV12-4 and TRBJ2-5, with 11 bases aligning to TRBD2. The DNA matches TRBJ2-1 better at its end, which makes the J call doubtful. This TCR derives from a man in his 70s in good health. The CDR3 region is CASSPSGGRVQFF. In DNA, the CDR3 is TGTGCCAGCAGTCCTAGCGGGGGGCGTGTGCAGTTCTTC.